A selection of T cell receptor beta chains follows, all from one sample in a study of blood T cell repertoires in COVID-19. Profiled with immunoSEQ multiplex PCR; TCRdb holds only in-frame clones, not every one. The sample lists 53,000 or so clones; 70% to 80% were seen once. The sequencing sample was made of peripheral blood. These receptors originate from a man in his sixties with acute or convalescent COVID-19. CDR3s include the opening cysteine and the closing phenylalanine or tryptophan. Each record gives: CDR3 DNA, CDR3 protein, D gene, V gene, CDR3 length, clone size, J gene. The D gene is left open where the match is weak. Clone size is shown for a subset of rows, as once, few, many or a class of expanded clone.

DNA: TGTGCCAGCAGCGTAAATTTCGAGGAGGGGATAAGCAATGGAAACACCATATATTTT
CDR3: CASSVNFEEGISNGNTIYF
D: .
V: TRBV9
length: 19
size: .
J: TRBJ1-3

DNA: TGTGCTAGTGGTTTGGGACAGGGGGCCCAAGAGACCCAGTACTTC
CDR3: CASGLGQGAQETQYF
D: TRBD1
V: TRBV12-5
length: 15
size: .
J: TRBJ2-5

DNA: TGTGCCAGCAGATTGAGACAGGACACTGAAGCTTTCTTT
CDR3: CASRLRQDTEAFF
D: .
V: TRBV7-2
length: 13
size: .
J: TRBJ1-1

DNA: TGTGCCAGCAGTTTATATCAGGGAGGTACTGAAGCTTTCTTT
CDR3: CASSLYQGGTEAFF
D: .
V: TRBV27
length: 14
size: .
J: TRBJ1-1

DNA: TGTGCCAGCAGCAAAGAGGAGGACAGGGGCTCCAACACTGAAGCTTTCTTT
CDR3: CASSKEEDRGSNTEAFF
D: .
V: TRBV21-1
length: 17
size: .
J: TRBJ1-1

DNA: TGTGCCAGTAGTACGCCAGGAGGTGAAAAACTGTTTTTT
CDR3: CASSTPGGEKLFF
D: .
V: TRBV19
length: 13
size: .
J: TRBJ1-4

DNA: TGTGCCAGTAGTCCACGGACTAGCGGGAGTACCTACGAGCAGTACTTC
CDR3: CASSPRTSGSTYEQYF
D: TRBD2
V: TRBV19
length: 16
size: .
J: TRBJ2-7

DNA: TGTGCCAGCAGTTACGTCAGTATGAACACTGAAGCTTTCTTT
CDR3: CASSYVSMNTEAFF
D: .
V: TRBV6-5
length: 14
size: .
J: TRBJ1-1

DNA: TGTGCCAGCAGCGACAAAGGGACTAGCGGGTACAATGAGCAGTTCTTC
CDR3: CASSDKGTSGYNEQFF
D: TRBD2
V: TRBV9
length: 16
size: .
J: TRBJ2-1

DNA: TGTGCCAGCAGCTTATGGGCCGCCCCATCTGGGGGGGATTGGGAGTACTTC
CDR3: CASSLWAAPSGGDWEYF
D: TRBD2
V: TRBV7-9
length: 17
size: .
J: TRBJ2-7

DNA: TGTGCCAGCAGCTTAGGCCCCCCGGGAGTGAACACCGGGGAGCTGTTTTTT
CDR3: CASSLGPPGVNTGELFF
D: .
V: TRBV7-3
length: 17
size: once
J: TRBJ2-2

DNA: TGTGCCAGCAGCTTAAGGGACAGTAGCGGCATTCAGTACTTC
CDR3: CASSLRDSSGIQYF
D: .
V: TRBV7-9
length: 14
size: .
J: TRBJ2-4

DNA: TGTGCCAGCAGCCTTCAGGGAGCGGGAGAGTTCGAGACCCAGTACTTC
CDR3: CASSLQGAGEFETQYF
D: TRBD2
V: TRBV3-1/TRBV3-2
length: 16
size: few
J: TRBJ2-5

DNA: TGTGCCAGCAGCGTAGCTACGGGGGACTCCTACGAGCAGTACTTC
CDR3: CASSVATGDSYEQYF
D: .
V: TRBV9
length: 15
size: .
J: TRBJ2-7

DNA: TGTGCCAGCACTCCTCGTAGGCCAGGGGGCAATGAGCAGTTCTTC
CDR3: CASTPRRPGGNEQFF
D: TRBD1
V: TRBV27
length: 15
size: .
J: TRBJ2-1

DNA: TGTGCCAGCAGTGAAAACACTTTAGCGAATGAGCAGTTCTTC
CDR3: CASSENTLANEQFF
D: .
V: TRBV2
length: 14
size: .
J: TRBJ2-1

DNA: TGTGCCAGCAGCCCTTTGGGGGCCCAGGTTAGGATTAGCAATCAGCCCCAGCATTTT
CDR3: CASSPLGAQVRISNQPQHF
D: .
V: TRBV28
length: 19
size: .
J: TRBJ1-5

DNA: TGTGCCAGCAGTCCACACGGACAGGGTACGCAGAACACTGAAGCTTTCTTT
CDR3: CASSPHGQGTQNTEAFF
D: TRBD1
V: TRBV6-6
length: 17
size: .
J: TRBJ1-1

DNA: TGTGCCAGCTCACCCTCCGGGACAGTTCGCTATGGCTACACCTTC
CDR3: CASSPSGTVRYGYTF
D: TRBD1
V: TRBV18
length: 15
size: few
J: TRBJ1-2

DNA: TGTGCCAGCAGTTACGGGGGACAGGGCCCAACCTACGAGCAGTACTTC
CDR3: CASSYGGQGPTYEQYF
D: TRBD1
V: TRBV6-5
length: 16
size: .
J: TRBJ2-7

DNA: TGTGCCAGCAGTTTCGATCCCATAGTAATCTATGGCTACACCTTC
CDR3: CASSFDPIVIYGYTF
D: .
V: TRBV27
length: 15
size: .
J: TRBJ1-2

DNA: TGCGCCAGCAGCCATTGGACAGGGGCCGGGGAGCTGTTTTTT
CDR3: CASSHWTGAGELFF
D: TRBD1
V: TRBV4-1
length: 14
size: .
J: TRBJ2-2

DNA: TGTGCCAGCAGCCCCTGGGGGAGGGTTAGGCAGCCCCAGCATTTT
CDR3: CASSPWGRVRQPQHF
D: .
V: TRBV6-5
length: 15
size: .
J: TRBJ1-5

DNA: TGTGCCAGCAGCCCGTGGACTAGCGGGAGATTAGATACGCAGTATTTT
CDR3: CASSPWTSGRLDTQYF
D: TRBD2
V: TRBV7-2
length: 16
size: .
J: TRBJ2-3

DNA: TGTGCCAGCAGACCCGAATCGGGACTAGGGGACAATGAGCAGTTCTTC
CDR3: CASRPESGLGDNEQFF
D: TRBD2
V: TRBV28
length: 16
size: .
J: TRBJ2-1

DNA: TGTGCCAGCGGGACAGGGGGCGCGGGTCTTAATGAAAAACTGTTTTTT
CDR3: CASGTGGAGLNEKLFF
D: TRBD1
V: TRBV6-6
length: 16
size: .
J: TRBJ1-4

DNA: TGTGCCAGCGGAGGACAGGGCTATAGCTCCGGGGAGCTGTTTTTT
CDR3: CASGGQGYSSGELFF
D: TRBD1
V: TRBV28
length: 15
size: .
J: TRBJ2-2

DNA: TGTGCCAGCTCTAAGCAAGGGGGAGAGACCCAGTACTTC
CDR3: CASSKQGGETQYF
D: .
V: TRBV18
length: 13
size: .
J: TRBJ2-5

DNA: TGCGCCAGCAGCCGCGTACTAGCGGGGCAAAACACCGGGGAGCTGTTTTTT
CDR3: CASSRVLAGQNTGELFF
D: TRBD2
V: TRBV4-1
length: 17
size: few
J: TRBJ2-2

DNA: TGTGCCAGCAGGACCGGGACAGCTGCAGTCGGCTACACCTTC
CDR3: CASRTGTAAVGYTF
D: TRBD1
V: TRBV11-2
length: 14
size: .
J: TRBJ1-2

DNA: TGTGCCAGCAGATTAGGGGTACTCAATAATTCACCCCTCCACTTT
CDR3: CASRLGVLNNSPLHF
D: .
V: TRBV13
length: 15
size: once
J: TRBJ1-6

DNA: TGCGCCAGCCGGGGGACAGGGCGACGCGAGCAGTACTTC
CDR3: CASRGTGRREQYF
D: TRBD1
V: TRBV10-2
length: 13
size: .
J: TRBJ2-7

DNA: TGTGCCAGCTCACCACAGGCCAGGGGTTCAATGAACACTGAAGCTTTCTTT
CDR3: CASSPQARGSMNTEAFF
D: .
V: TRBV18
length: 17
size: .
J: TRBJ1-1

DNA: TGCGCCAGCAGCTTCAGTCGAGGGGGCGCAGGCTACGAGCAGTACTTC
CDR3: CASSFSRGGAGYEQYF
D: TRBD1
V: TRBV5-1
length: 16
size: .
J: TRBJ2-7

DNA: TGTGCCAGCACTATAAATGACCGGGAGACCCCCGTCTTC
CDR3: CASTINDRETPVF
D: .
V: TRBV12-3/TRBV12-4
length: 13
size: .
J: TRBJ2-1

DNA: TGTGCCAGCAGTGAGGGGACAGGCGGAGGCGAAAAACTGTTTTTT
CDR3: CASSEGTGGGEKLFF
D: TRBD1
V: TRBV2
length: 15
size: .
J: TRBJ1-4

DNA: TGTGCCAGCAGCGCGTCCGGGACAGCCTACGAGCAGTACTTC
CDR3: CASSASGTAYEQYF
D: TRBD1
V: TRBV9
length: 14
size: .
J: TRBJ2-7

DNA: TGTGCCAGCCGCGATAGCGGCCTCCAGGAGCAGTTCTTC
CDR3: CASRDSGLQEQFF
D: .
V: TRBV6-4
length: 13
size: once
J: TRBJ2-1

DNA: TGTGCCAGCAGGAAAACCGGGACAGGGTACAATGAGCAGTTCTTC
CDR3: CASRKTGTGYNEQFF
D: TRBD1
V: TRBV6-5
length: 15
size: .
J: TRBJ2-1

DNA: TGTGCCAGCAGCTTACACGGGATGAACACTGAAGCTTTCTTT
CDR3: CASSLHGMNTEAFF
D: .
V: TRBV5-8
length: 14
size: few
J: TRBJ1-1

DNA: TGTGCCAGCTCACCAAATTCTCAGGGGGTATCCGGGGAGCTGTTTTTT
CDR3: CASSPNSQGVSGELFF
D: TRBD1
V: TRBV18
length: 16
size: .
J: TRBJ2-2

DNA: TGCGCCAGCAGCTCTAGCGGGAGGGGACCCGAGCAGTACTTC
CDR3: CASSSSGRGPEQYF
D: TRBD2
V: TRBV5-1
length: 14
size: .
J: TRBJ2-7

DNA: TGTGCCAGCAGCTTACAGGGGACGGACTTGAATACGCAGTATTTT
CDR3: CASSLQGTDLNTQYF
D: .
V: TRBV7-3
length: 15
size: .
J: TRBJ2-3

DNA: TGTGCCAGTGGAGTCCGGGACAGGGGCTACAATGAGCAGTTCTTC
CDR3: CASGVRDRGYNEQFF
D: TRBD1
V: TRBV19
length: 15
size: .
J: TRBJ2-1

DNA: TGTGCCAGCACCGCCGGCAGGGGAGCTAACTATGGCTACACCTTC
CDR3: CASTAGRGANYGYTF
D: .
V: TRBV7-2
length: 15
size: .
J: TRBJ1-2

DNA: TGTGCCAGCAGCTTAGAGAGGGGGCGAGGCTACACCTTC
CDR3: CASSLERGRGYTF
D: TRBD1
V: TRBV7-2
length: 13
size: .
J: TRBJ1-2

DNA: TGCGCCAGCAGTGCCGGGACATCCCCTCTAGAGACCCAGTACTTC
CDR3: CASSAGTSPLETQYF
D: .
V: TRBV5-1
length: 15
size: few
J: TRBJ2-5

DNA: TGCGCCAGCAGCTCCCTCCGGGACAGTTCTTATGGCTACACCTTC
CDR3: CASSSLRDSSYGYTF
D: TRBD1
V: TRBV5-1
length: 15
size: .
J: TRBJ1-2